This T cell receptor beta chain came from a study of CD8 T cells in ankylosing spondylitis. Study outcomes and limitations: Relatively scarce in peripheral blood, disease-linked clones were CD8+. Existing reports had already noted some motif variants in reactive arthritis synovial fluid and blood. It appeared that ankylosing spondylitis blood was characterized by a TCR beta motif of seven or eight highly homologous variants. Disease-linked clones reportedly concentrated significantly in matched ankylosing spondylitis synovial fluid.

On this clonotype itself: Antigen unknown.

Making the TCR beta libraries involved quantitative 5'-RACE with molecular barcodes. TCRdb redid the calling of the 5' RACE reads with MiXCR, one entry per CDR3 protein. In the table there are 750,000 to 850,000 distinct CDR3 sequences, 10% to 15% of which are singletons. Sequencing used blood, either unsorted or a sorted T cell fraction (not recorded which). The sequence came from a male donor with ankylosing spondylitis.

The CDR3, as DNA: TGCAGTGCCGGACGACAGGGAACAACAGATACGCAGTATTTT. Translated: CSAGRQGTTDTQYF. The chain combines TRBV20-1 with TRBJ2-3; TRBD1 matches 7 bases. This CDR3 is built from 14 residues. V lost 6 bases to trimming and J lost 3 bases; unmatched junction nucleotides: 9. In germline, CDR1 is DFQATT, CDR2 SNEGSKA (reference sequence).